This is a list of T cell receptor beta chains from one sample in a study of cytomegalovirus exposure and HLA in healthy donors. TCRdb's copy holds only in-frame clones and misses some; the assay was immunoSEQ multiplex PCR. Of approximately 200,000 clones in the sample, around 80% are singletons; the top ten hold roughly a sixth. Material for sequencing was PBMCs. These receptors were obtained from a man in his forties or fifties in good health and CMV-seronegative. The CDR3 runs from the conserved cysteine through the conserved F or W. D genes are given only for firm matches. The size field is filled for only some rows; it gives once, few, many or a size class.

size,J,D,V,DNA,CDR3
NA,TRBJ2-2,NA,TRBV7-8,TGTGCCAGCAGCTATAGCCGGGAGCTGTTTTTT,CASSYSRELFF
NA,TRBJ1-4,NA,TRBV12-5,TGTGCTAGTGGTCTACCGGGGGGGGAAAAACTGTTTTTT,CASGLPGGEKLFF
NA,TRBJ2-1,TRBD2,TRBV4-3,TGCGCCAGCAGCCGGGGAGGGCGGCAGTTCTTC,CASSRGGRQFF
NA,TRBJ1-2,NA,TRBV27,TGTGCCAGCAGTTTCCGGGCTAACTATGGCTACACCTTC,CASSFRANYGYTF
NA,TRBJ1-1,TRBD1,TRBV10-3,TGTGCCATCAGTGGTCGAGGGACAGGGAACACTGAAGCTTTCTTT,CAISGRGTGNTEAFF
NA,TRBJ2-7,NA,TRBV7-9,TGTGCCAGCAGCGCCGGAGGCTACGAGCAGTACTTC,CASSAGGYEQYF
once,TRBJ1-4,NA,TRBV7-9,TGTTCCAGCAGCAACCGGACATACGCTAATGAAAAACTGTTTTTT,CSSSNRTYANEKLFF
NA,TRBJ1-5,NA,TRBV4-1,TGCGCCAGCAGCCACGACTTGAGGGAAGGAAATCAGCCCCAGCATTTT,CASSHDLREGNQPQHF
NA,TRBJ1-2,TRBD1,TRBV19,TGTGCCAGTAGCGACAGGGAGAGCTATGGCTACACCTTC,CASSDRESYGYTF
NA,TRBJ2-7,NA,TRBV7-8,TGTGCCAGCAGCTTACTTTTCGAGCAGTACTTC,CASSLLFEQYF
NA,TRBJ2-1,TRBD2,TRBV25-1,TGTGCCAGCAGTGAATCGGGACTAGCGGGGGATGGTGAGCAGTTCTTC,CASSESGLAGDGEQFF
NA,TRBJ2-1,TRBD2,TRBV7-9,TGTTCCAGCAGCACAACTAGCGGGAGGGCCCACAATGAGCAGTTCTTC,CSSSTTSGRAHNEQFF
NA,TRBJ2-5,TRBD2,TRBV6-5,TGTGCCAGCAGTTACTCGAAGCGGGGGGGCGGAGAGACCCAGTACTTC,CASSYSKRGGGETQYF
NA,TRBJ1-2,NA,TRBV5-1,TGCGCCAGCAGCTTGACTGGTGAAAGCTATGGCTACACCTTC,CASSLTGESYGYTF
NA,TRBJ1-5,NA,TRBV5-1,TGCGCCAGCAGCTTGGCAGGGGTGGACAATCAGCCCCAGCATTTT,CASSLAGVDNQPQHF
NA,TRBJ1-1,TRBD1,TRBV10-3,TGTGCCATCAGATCACAGGGGGCGACCACTGAAGCTTTCTTT,CAIRSQGATTEAFF
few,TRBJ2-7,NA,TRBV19,TGTGCCAGTAGTATATCCCAGGGCCCCTACGAGCAGTACTTC,CASSISQGPYEQYF
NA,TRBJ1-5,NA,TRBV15,TGTGCCACCAGCAGAGCTGGGGCAGGGCAGCCCCAGCATTTT,CATSRAGAGQPQHF
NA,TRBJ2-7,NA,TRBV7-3,TGTGCCAGCAGCTTAACACCTAGCTCCTACGAGCAGTACTTC,CASSLTPSSYEQYF
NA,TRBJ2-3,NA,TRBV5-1,TGCGCCAGCAGCTTGGGCGGGAAGGGAGATACGCAGTATTTT,CASSLGGKGDTQYF
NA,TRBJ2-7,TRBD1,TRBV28,TGTGCCAGCAGCCAGGGACAGTTTCTGACCTACGAGCAGTACTTC,CASSQGQFLTYEQYF
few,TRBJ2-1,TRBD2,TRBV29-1,TGCAGCGTTGAAGGGGAGGGTAGCTCCTACAATGAGCAGTTCTTC,CSVEGEGSSYNEQFF
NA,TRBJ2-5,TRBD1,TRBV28,TGTGCCAGCAGTCCCTCTGGACAGGAAGAGACCCAGTACTTC,CASSPSGQEETQYF
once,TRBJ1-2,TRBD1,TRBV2,TGTGCCAGCAGTAAATCCGGGACAGGGTCCTATGGCTACACCTTC,CASSKSGTGSYGYTF
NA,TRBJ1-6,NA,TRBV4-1,TGCGCCAGCGAAGATTGGAGGAATCCGAATTCACCCCTCCACTTT,CASEDWRNPNSPLHF
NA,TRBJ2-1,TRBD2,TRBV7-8,TGTGCCAGCAGCTTAGAAAGGGCTAGCGGGGTTGATTTATCCTACAATGAGCAGTTCTTC,CASSLERASGVDLSYNEQFF
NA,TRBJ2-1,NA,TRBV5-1,TGCGCCAGCAGCTTTAGGAGCGGGCCCTACAATGAGCAGTTCTTC,CASSFRSGPYNEQFF
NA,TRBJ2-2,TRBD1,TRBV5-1,TGCGCCAGCAGCACCCAGGGGGCTGACACCGGGGAGCTGTTTTTT,CASSTQGADTGELFF
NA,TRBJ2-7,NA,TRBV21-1,TGTGCCAGCAGCCAACACAGTCTCTACGAGCAGTACTTC,CASSQHSLYEQYF
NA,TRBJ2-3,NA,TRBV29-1,TGCAGCGTTGGTGGTGTCGGGAGCGATACGCAGTATTTT,CSVGGVGSDTQYF
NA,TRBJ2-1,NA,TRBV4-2,TGTGCCAGCAGCCAGTCTAGGGGGTTATCCTACAATGAGCAGTTCTTC,CASSQSRGLSYNEQFF
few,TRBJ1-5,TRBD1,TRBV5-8,TGTGCCAGCACCCAGACAGGGAGCAATCAGCCCCAGCATTTT,CASTQTGSNQPQHF
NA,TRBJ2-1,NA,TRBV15,TGTGCCACCAGCAGAGACAGGTTTGAGCAGTTCTTC,CATSRDRFEQFF
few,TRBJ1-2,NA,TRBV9,TGTGCCTCACAGGGTAATGGCTACACCTTC,CASQGNGYTF
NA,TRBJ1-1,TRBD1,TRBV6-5,TGTGCCAGCAGTTATTATAGGGACAGGATGAACACTGAAGCTTTCTTT,CASSYYRDRMNTEAFF
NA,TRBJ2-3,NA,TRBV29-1,TGCAGCGTTGGGGGGGGGCGGACCACAGATACGCAGTATTTT,CSVGGGRTTDTQYF
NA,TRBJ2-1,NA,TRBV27,TGTGCCAGCAGTTCACTTTTAGCGAGCGAGGAGCAGTTCTTC,CASSSLLASEEQFF
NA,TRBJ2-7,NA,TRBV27,TGTGCCAGCAGTTTAGGGCCATTATACGAGCAGTACTTC,CASSLGPLYEQYF
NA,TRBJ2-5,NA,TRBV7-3,TGTGCCAGCAGCTTACAAACAGGGGAGACCCAGTACTTC,CASSLQTGETQYF
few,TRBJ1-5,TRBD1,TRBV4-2,TGTGCCAGCAGCCAAGAAGGGACAGGGGTTCAGCCCCAGCATTTT,CASSQEGTGVQPQHF
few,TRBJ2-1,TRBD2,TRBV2,TGTGCCAGCAGCGTTGGGACTAGCGGTCTCCTTAGGGAGCAGTTCTTC,CASSVGTSGLLREQFF
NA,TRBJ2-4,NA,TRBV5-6,TGTGCCAGCAGCTTGGCAGGATACCCCAAAAGCATTCAGTACTTC,CASSLAGYPKSIQYF
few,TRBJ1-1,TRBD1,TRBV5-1,TGCGCCAGCAGCGTCGGGACAGGGGACCGCACTGAAGCTTTCTTT,CASSVGTGDRTEAFF
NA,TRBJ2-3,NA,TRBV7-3,TGTGCCAGCAGCCTTGGGGGGAGTTCAGATACGCAGTATTTT,CASSLGGSSDTQYF
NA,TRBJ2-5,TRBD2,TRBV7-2,TGTGCCAGCAGCTCCCCCGGGACTAGCGGGAGGCCCGGCCAAGAGACCCAGTACTTC,CASSSPGTSGRPGQETQYF
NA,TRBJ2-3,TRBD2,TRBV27,TGTGCCAGCAGTCCGATTAGCGGGAGGGATGCAGATACGCAGTATTTT,CASSPISGRDADTQYF
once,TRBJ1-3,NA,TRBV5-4,TGTGCCAGCAGCTTGGGAGGACCTAGCTCTGGAAACACCACATATTTT,CASSLGGPSSGNTTYF
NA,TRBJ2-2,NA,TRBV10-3,TGTGCCATCAGTGCACCAGGGGCGCGGGTTGGAAACCACACCGGGGAGCTGTTTTTT,CAISAPGARVGNHTGELFF
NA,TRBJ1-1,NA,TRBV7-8,TGTGCCAGCAGCTTAGGGGCCAGGGAAGCTTTCTTT,CASSLGAREAFF
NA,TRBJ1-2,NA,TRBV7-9,TGTGCCAGCAGCAGAGGGGACAATAACTATGGCTACACCTTC,CASSRGDNNYGYTF